These 30 T cell receptor beta chains originate from one sample sequenced in a study of blood T cell repertoires in COVID-19. Libraries were prepared by immunoSEQ multiplex PCR; TCRdb keeps only in-frame clonotypes and omits some of them. Seen here are just over 250,000 clones, about 88% observed once, and the top ten hold about 4.1%. The specimen sequenced was peripheral blood. The receptors were gathered from a man aged 55 to 70 who had recovered from COVID-19.

V and J are TRBV7-8 and TRBJ1-2; D remains ambiguous. Per germline, CDR1 SGHVS and CDR2 FQNEAQ. V was clipped by 5 bases and J by 0 bases, with 10 bases between them. CDR3 length: 14 amino acids. Here the CDR3 DNA reads TGTGCCAGCAGCCGTGGCTCGACTAACTATGGCTACACCTTC. Its translation is CASSRGSTNYGYTF.

The chain recombines TRBV9 with TRBJ2-1, with 8 positions matching TRBD2. Per the germline V gene, CDR1 is SGDLS and CDR2 is YYNGEE. J was trimmed by 8 bases and V by 2 bases; bases with no gene match: 6. The length of the CDR3 is 14 residues. The CDR3 sequence is CASSVVSGVDEQFF. CDR3 DNA: TGTGCCAGCAGCGTGGTTAGCGGGGTCGATGAGCAGTTCTTC.

This clone was recorded once. CDR3 coding DNA: TGTGCCAGCAGCCCAACGACAGGGAGCAATGAGCAGTTCTTC. Translated, it gives CASSPTTGSNEQFF. The chain recombines TRBV11-2 with TRBJ2-1; TRBD1 agrees at 7 bases. CDR1 SGHAT and CDR2 FQNNGV come from the germline V gene. This CDR3 region has 14 residues. Unmatched junction bases numbered 7, after V lost 5 bases and J lost 6 bases.

This clone was picked up one time. This rearrangement joins TRBV10-2 to TRBJ1-6; no clear D. The CDR3 length is 15 residues. V lost 0 bases and J 1 base, leaving 4 bases between the germline ends. CDR1 is WSHSY and CDR2 is SAAADI in the germline V gene. Here the CDR3 DNA reads TGCGCCAGCAGTGAGTCATCATCCTATAATTCACCCCTCCACTTT. Its protein product is CASSESSSYNSPLHF.

J is TRBJ2-6 and V is TRBV9; no clear D. Germline values: CDR1 SGDLS, CDR2 YYNGEE. This CDR3 contains 18 residues. V shed 0 bases and J shed 1 base, with 14 bases lying between them. The CDR3 DNA reads TGTGCCAGCAGCGTAGGATCAGGAACAGCTTCTGGGGCCAACGTCCTGACTTTC. Encoded protein: CASSVGSGTASGANVLTF.

The chain combines TRBV18 with TRBJ2-5; a weak D match, TRBD1 (5 bases). Per germline, CDR1 KGHSH and CDR2 LQKENI. V lost 3 bases to trimming and J lost 5 bases, with 13 bases between them. This CDR3 is built from 14 residues. The CDR3 loop reads CASSPPGRAETQYF. The CDR3 DNA follows: TGTGCCAGCTCACCCCCAGGCAGGGCGGAGACCCAGTACTTC.

The chain links TRBV6-6 to TRBJ2-4; maybe TRBD1 (6 bases). V lost 6 bases and J 3 bases, leaving 18 bases between the germline ends. The CDR3 covers 16 residues. Per germline, CDR1 MNHNY and CDR2 SVGAGI (reference sequence). The CDR3: CASRPQQQGVKNIQYF. For the CDR3, the DNA is TGTGCCAGCAGACCACAACAACAGGGAGTCAAAAACATTCAGTACTTC.

The chain combines TRBV5-1 with TRBJ1-5; D ambiguous. V was clipped by 0 bases and J by 5 bases, with 9 bases between them. The CDR3 totals 14 residues. Germline CDR1 SGHRS, CDR2 YFSETQ. CDR3 amino acids: CASSLGGLDQPQHF. The CDR3 nucleotides are TGCGCCAGCAGCTTGGGAGGGTTAGATCAGCCCCAGCATTTT.

The count of this clone is one. This chain connects TRBV24-1 to TRBJ1-5; possibly TRBD1 for D (6 bases). Germline V gene sequence: CDR1 KGHDR, CDR2 SFDVKD. V lost 4 bases and J lost 7, with 13 bases in between. The CDR3 extends over 14 amino acids. The CDR3 region is CATSEGPQGQPQHF. The CDR3 DNA reads TGTGCCACCAGTGAGGGACCTCAGGGGCAGCCCCAGCATTTT.

This chain links TRBV6-6 with TRBJ2-5, with 8 bases matching TRBD1. The germline gives CDR1 MNHNY, CDR2 SVGAGI (reference sequence). This CDR3 is built from 14 residues. After removal of 9 bases from V and 3 bases from J, the junction contained 9 bases not matched to a gene. The CDR3 reads CASRDRRLEETQYF. DNA of the CDR3: TGTGCCAGTAGGGACAGGAGGTTAGAAGAGACCCAGTACTTC.

The chain is built from TRBV15 and TRBJ2-7, with a tentative D call TRBD2 (5 bases). The CDR3 length is 16 residues. Trimming took 7 bases from V and 0 from J, leaving 19 bases between them. The germline gives CDR1 LNHNV, CDR2 YYDKDF (reference sequence). CDR3 DNA sequence: TGTGCCACCACAAGGGATGGTACGGGAAGCTCCTACGAGCAGTACTTC. Translating gives CATTRDGTGSSYEQYF.

The chain carries TRBV5-6 and TRBJ1-1; D is unresolved. Germline V CDR1 and CDR2: SGHDT, YYEEEE. The CDR3 loop spans 15 amino acids. Trimming took 2 bases from V and 5 from J, leaving 16 bases between them. CDR3 region: CASSLFDGPRTEAFF. The CDR3 nucleotides read TGTGCCAGCAGCTTATTCGACGGCCCGAGGACTGAAGCTTTCTTT.

The V gene is TRBV25-1, the J gene TRBJ2-1; 7 nucleotides match TRBD1. The germline gives CDR1 MGHDK, CDR2 SYGVNS. The CDR3 covers 11 residues. The V gene end was trimmed by 11 bases and the J gene end by 7 bases; junction bases not matched to a gene: 5. The CDR3: CAVQGWNEQFF. CDR3 nucleotides: TGTGCCGTACAGGGGTGGAATGAGCAGTTCTTC. Full variable domain (rest looked up from reference TRBV25-1 and TRBJ2-1): EADIYQTPRYLVIGTGKKITLECSQTMGHDKMYWYQQDPGMELHLIHYSYGVNSTEKGDLSSESTVSRIRTEHFPLTLESARPSHTSQYLCAVQGWNEQFFGPGTRLTVL.

The chain uses TRBV7-7 and TRBJ2-5; TRBD1 matches 8 bases. V lost 5 bases to trimming and J lost 5 bases; unmatched junction nucleotides: 7. The CDR3 totals 14 residues. Germline lookup yields CDR1 SSHAT and CDR2 FNYEAQ (reference sequence). The CDR3 reads CASSATGAQETQYF. Written as DNA, the CDR3 is TGTGCCAGCAGCGCGACAGGGGCGCAGGAGACCCAGTACTTC.

Only one count was recorded for this clone. The V and J genes are TRBV27 and TRBJ2-7; no reliable D call. The CDR3 has 13 residues. Trimming left V 5 bases short and J 1 base short, with 9 bases between. Germline V gene data show CDR1 as MNHEY and CDR2 as SMNVEV (reference sequence). In DNA, the CDR3 is TGTGCCAGCAGTCCCCAGATTTCCTACGAGCAGTACTTC. Its translation is CASSPQISYEQYF.

The rearrangement uses TRBV3-1 (or the pseudogene TRBV3-2) and TRBJ1-1, with 9 nucleotides matching TRBD1. The V gene end was trimmed by 0 bases and the J gene end by 7 bases; junction bases not matched to a gene: 9. The CDR3 totals 16 residues. Germline V gene sequence: CDR1 LGHDT, CDR2 YNNKEL (reference sequence). As DNA, the CDR3 is TGTGCCAGCAGCCAAGATGGGGACAGGGTGTATGGTGAAGCTTTCTTT. It yields the protein CASSQDGDRVYGEAFF.

The chain joins TRBV27 to TRBJ2-1; tentatively, D is TRBD2 (6 bases). The CDR3 has 15 residues. CDR1 MNHEY and CDR2 SMNVEV come from the germline V gene (reference sequence). Trimming pared 2 bases from V and 0 bases from J, leaving 8 bases between. The CDR3 DNA reads TGTGCCAGCAGTTTAGGGGGACTCTCCTACAATGAGCAGTTCTTC. The encoded protein is CASSLGGLSYNEQFF.

V gene TRBV12-1 combines with J gene TRBJ1-5; the table's D gene call, TRBD1, was not cross checked with the DNA. TRBV12-1 is labeled a pseudogene. This CDR3 region has 17 residues. CDR3 in DNA: TGTGCCAGCAGCTTTACACAGGGACCACGTAGCAATCAGCCCCAGCATTTT. Its protein is CASSFTQGPRSNQPQHF.

This rearrangement joins TRBV5-1 to TRBJ2-3; 8 bases line up with TRBD2. This CDR3 region has 16 residues. V was clipped by 5 bases and J by 2 bases; unmatched bases: 10. In germline, CDR1 is SGHRS, CDR2 YFSETQ. The CDR3 nucleotides read TGCGCCAGCAGAAAAACTAGCGGCGCTAACACAGATACGCAGTATTTT. This codes for CASRKTSGANTDTQYF.

The chain joins TRBV9 to TRBJ2-5; 13 bases agree with TRBD2. This CDR3 is built from 17 residues. J gave up 5 bases and V 0 bases, and 7 bases lay outside the gene matches. Germline-derived CDR1 and CDR2 are SGDLS and YYNGEE. The CDR3 nucleotides are TGTGCCAGCAGCGTAGGAGTCACTAGCGGGGGGGCGGAGACCCAGTACTTC. This gives the protein CASSVGVTSGGAETQYF.

The rearrangement links TRBV9 to TRBJ2-5; tentatively, D is TRBD1 (5 bases). Germline lookup yields CDR1 SGDLS and CDR2 YYNGEE. Trimming took 0 bases from V and 5 from J, leaving 11 bases between them. The CDR3 has 14 amino acids. The CDR3 loop reads CASSVAQGKETQYF. The CDR3 bases are TGTGCCAGCAGCGTAGCCCAGGGAAAGGAGACCCAGTACTTC.

The chain links TRBV5-1 to TRBJ1-2; TRBD1 matches 10 bases. Losses at the gene ends were 4 bases for V and 8 bases for J; bases not matched to a gene: 11. In germline, CDR1 is SGHRS, CDR2 YFSETQ. The CDR3 is made up of 15 amino acids. CDR3 sequence (DNA): TGCGCCAGCAGCCAGAAAGGGACAGGGGCAGACGGCTACACCTTC. This gives the protein CASSQKGTGADGYTF. The entire variable domain, with the rest obtained from reference TRBV5-1 and TRBJ1-2, is as follows: KAGVTQTPRYLIKTRGQQVTLSCSPISGHRSVSWYQQTPGQGLQFLFEYFSETQRNKGNFPGRFSGRQFSNSRSEMNVSTLELGDSALYLCASSQKGTGADGYTFGSGTRLTVV.

The chain's CDR3 is CASSLGGGDYGYTF. The CDR3 DNA follows: TGCGCCAGCAGCCTTGGGGGGGGTGACTATGGCTACACCTTC. The chain joins TRBV4-1 to TRBJ1-2; the D gene is possibly TRBD1 (5 bases). The CDR3 is 14 residues long. V gave up 4 bases and J gave up 3 bases, with 12 bases separating them. Per germline, CDR1 MGHRA and CDR2 YSYEKL.

This sequence joins TRBV11-1 and TRBJ2-6; tentative D call: TRBD1 (5 bases). There are 15 residues in the CDR3. Germline assignment: CDR1 SGHAT and CDR2 FQDESV (reference sequence). V was shortened by 6 bases and J by 2 bases, with 11 bases between the two germline ends. The CDR3 reads CASRAGLPGANVLTF. The CDR3 nucleotides read TGTGCCAGCAGAGCAGGGTTACCTGGGGCCAACGTCCTGACTTTC.

The CDR3 nucleotides read TGTGCCAGCAGTTATGACAGGAGCGAGCAGTACTTC. The encoded protein is CASSYDRSEQYF. The chain carries TRBV6-2 or TRBV6-3 and TRBJ2-7; perhaps TRBD1 as D (6 bases). The V end lost 3 bases, the J end lost 6 bases, and 9 bases lay between the germline ends. The V gene's germline CDR1 is MNHEY and CDR2 SVGEGT. The length of the CDR3 is 12 residues.

This clone was seen a single time. The rearrangement uses TRBV6-5 and TRBJ2-7, with TRBD1 identical over 8 bases. The CDR3 sequence is 14 residues long. Germline V lookup: CDR1 MNHEY, CDR2 SVGAGI. The trim removed 2 bases at V and 3 bases at J, leaving 3 bases unmatched. In nucleotides, the CDR3 is TGTGCCAGCAGTTACGGAGGACAGGGCTACGAGCAGTACTTC. It specifies CASSYGGQGYEQYF.

In this sample, this clone turned up once. The chain combines TRBV7-8 with TRBJ2-1; a weak D match, TRBD2 (6 bases). Trimming left V 1 base short and J 2 bases short, with 18 bases between. Germline lookup yields CDR1 SGHVS and CDR2 FQNEAQ. The CDR3 runs 18 residues. The CDR3 sequence is CASSLGVAGLSAYNEQFF. CDR3 nucleotide sequence: TGTGCCAGCAGCTTAGGGGTGGCGGGGTTAAGCGCCTACAATGAGCAGTTCTTC.

The chain joins TRBV7-2 to TRBJ1-2; a possible D gene is TRBD1 (6 bases). The V gene lost 4 bases and the J gene lost 8 bases, with 17 bases spanning the gap. Germline lookup yields CDR1 SGHTA and CDR2 FQGNSA. This CDR3 region has 14 residues. CDR3 region: CASSSPGGAKGYTF. The CDR3, as DNA: TGTGCCAGCAGCTCACCCGGGGGGGCGAAGGGCTACACCTTC.

The chain joins TRBV7-2 to TRBJ2-5; 7 bases are a match to TRBD2. This CDR3 has 14 residues. V trimming: 5 bases; J trimming: 5 bases; junction bases outside the gene matches: 8. Germline V lookup: CDR1 SGHTA, CDR2 FQGNSA. The CDR3 here is CASSPLWGGETQYF. The CDR3 bases are TGTGCCAGCAGCCCCTTGTGGGGAGGGGAGACCCAGTACTTC.

The chain uses TRBV7-9 and TRBJ1-4; tentatively, D is TRBD1 (6 bases). CDR1 and CDR2 from the germline V gene are SEHNR and FQNEAQ (reference sequence). This CDR3 is built from 14 residues. V was clipped by 3 bases and J by 7 bases, with 12 bases between them. The CDR3: CASSLPQGREKLFF. The CDR3 DNA reads as TGTGCCAGCAGCTTGCCTCAGGGGCGTGAAAAACTGTTTTTT.